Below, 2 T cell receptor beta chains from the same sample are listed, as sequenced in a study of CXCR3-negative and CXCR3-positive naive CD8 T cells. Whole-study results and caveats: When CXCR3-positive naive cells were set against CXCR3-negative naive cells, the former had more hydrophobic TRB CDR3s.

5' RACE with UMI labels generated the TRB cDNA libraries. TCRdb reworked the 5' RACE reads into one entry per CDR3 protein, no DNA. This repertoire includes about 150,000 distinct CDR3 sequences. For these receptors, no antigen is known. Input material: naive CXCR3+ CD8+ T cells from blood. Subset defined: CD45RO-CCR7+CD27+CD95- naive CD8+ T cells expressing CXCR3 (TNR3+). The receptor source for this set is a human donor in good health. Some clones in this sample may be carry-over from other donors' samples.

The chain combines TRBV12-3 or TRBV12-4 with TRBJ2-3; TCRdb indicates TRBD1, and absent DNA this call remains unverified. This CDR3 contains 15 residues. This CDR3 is CASSGTQGRTDTQYF.

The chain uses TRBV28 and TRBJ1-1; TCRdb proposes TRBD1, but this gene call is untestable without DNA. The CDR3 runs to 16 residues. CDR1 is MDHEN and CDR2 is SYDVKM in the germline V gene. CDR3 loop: CASRPPGQGAMGEAFF.